The clone carrying this T cell receptor beta chain was seen at least ten times. MiXCR was run by TCRdb on the RT-PCR reads, yielding one entry per CDR3 protein. The table records hundreds of thousands of distinct CDR3 sequences, about 15% of them present only once. The sample is drawn from a study of response to subunit inactivated influenza vaccine. Per the germline V gene, CDR1 is SQVTM and CDR2 is ANQGSEA. CDR3 size: 14 residues. Trimming at V came to 6 bases and at J to 7 bases, leaving 12 bases not matched to a gene. The sample was CD4+ T cells sorted from PBMCs, taken around 25 months after vaccination. The V call is TRBV29-1, the J call TRBJ1-5, with 7 bases identical to TRBD1. The TCR originated in a man aged 45 to 75 who received an inactivated influenza vaccine. CDR3 in amino acids: CSVSQGGVGQPQHF. The CDR3 bases are TGCAGCGTGTCTCAAGGGGGCGTCGGGCAGCCCCAGCATTTT.